This TCR beta chain derives from a study of blood T cell repertoires in COVID-19. Study background: Samples of COVID-19 (acute and convalescent) were obtained from the United States, Italy and Spain. PBMCs, B-cell-depleted T cells, or T cells provided the cDNA or gDNA that made up the material.

Seattle-derived patients entered the study during active infection and were followed longitudinally. Per germline, CDR1 LGHDT and CDR2 YNNKEL (reference sequence). The germline V and J ends were trimmed by 0 bases and 6 bases, with 17 bases remaining between them. CDR3 length equals 16 residues. Original processing methods: Estimation of nucleated cell counts was performed using reference gene primer amplification. TCRdb's table, derived via immunoSEQ multiplex PCR, lists solely in-frame clones and lacks some. V, J and clone size were drawn from that table, and D and trimming were deduced from the DNA. In the table there are hundreds of thousands of clones, less than 90% of which are singletons.

The chain is built from TRBV3-1 (or the pseudogene TRBV3-2) and TRBJ2-5, with a tentative D call TRBD1 (7 bases). The source material was peripheral blood. This sequence was found in a woman aged 60-75 years with COVID-19, enrolled during active disease. CDR3 region: CASSQDRRGQRKTQYF. CDR3 in DNA: TGTGCCAGCAGCCAAGATAGGAGGGGGCAGCGGAAGACCCAGTACTTC.